This TCR beta chain was obtained from a study of spatial heterogeneity in lung cancer. On the study more broadly: Alpha-chain sequences were detected in numbers that were consistently lower than beta-chain sequences. Broader study findings: In blood, ubiquitous expanded tumor TCRs appeared more at resection than follow-up.

Remarks on this clonotype: The antigen is not known.

Time point described: sample taken at primary tumor resection. From tumor, nontumor lung or frozen PBMC, whole RNA was taken unsorted for sequencing. Every TCR cDNA molecule carried a tag that served as a unique molecular identifier. Each CDR3 protein is one row after TCRdb ran MiXCR on the 5' RACE reads. This sample has about 92,000 distinct CDR3 sequences, with 9.5% to 15% found just once. The clonotype was recovered from a male donor with early-stage non-small cell lung cancer. Specimen: PBMCs, collected at surgery.

The CDR3, as DNA: TGTGCCACTCAACAGGGAGGCAATCAGCCCCAGCATTTT. Translating it yields CATQQGGNQPQHF. This chain joins TRBV12-3 or TRBV12-4 and TRBJ1-5, with a tentative D call TRBD1 (6 bases). The CDR3 extends over 13 amino acids. Trimming took 10 bases from V and 2 from J, leaving 12 bases between them.